This T cell receptor (beta chain) was sequenced in a study of blood T cells in healthy people across ages. The V gene's germline CDR1 is LNHNV and CDR2 YYDKDF (reference sequence). The CDR3 contains 16 residues. V shed 0 bases, J shed 1 base, and the junction held 3 bases outside the gene matches. Combining a sample-barcoded 5' primer with a J-beta primer mix, a second PCR ran for about 7 to 12 cycles. MiXCR, run by TCRdb on the 5' RACE reads, gives a single entry per CDR3 protein. The repertoire consists of fewer than 950,000 distinct CDR3 sequences, with approximately 53% occurring once and the leading ten covering approximately 40%.

Sequenced sample: blood. This TCR came from a man older than 75 in good health. The rearrangement joins TRBV15 to TRBJ2-1; 7 nucleotides match TRBD2. CDR3 sequence: CATSRDRTSSYNEQFF. The CDR3 nucleotides read TGTGCCACCAGCAGAGATAGGACTAGTTCCTACAATGAGCAGTTCTTC.